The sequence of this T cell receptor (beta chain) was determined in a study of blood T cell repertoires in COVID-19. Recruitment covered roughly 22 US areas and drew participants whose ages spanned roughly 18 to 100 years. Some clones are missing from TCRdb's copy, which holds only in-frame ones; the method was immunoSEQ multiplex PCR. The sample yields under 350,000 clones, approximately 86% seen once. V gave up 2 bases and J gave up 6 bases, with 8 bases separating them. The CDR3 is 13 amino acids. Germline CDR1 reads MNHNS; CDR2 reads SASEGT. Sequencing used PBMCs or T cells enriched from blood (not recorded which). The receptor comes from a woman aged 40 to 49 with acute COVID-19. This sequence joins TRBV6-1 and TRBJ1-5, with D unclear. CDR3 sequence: CASSESGVQPQHF. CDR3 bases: TGTGCCAGCAGTGAATCGGGTGTTCAGCCCCAGCATTTT.